This record covers a single TCR beta chain. The sample belongs to a study of cytomegalovirus exposure and HLA in healthy donors. Vbeta (60) and Jbeta (13) primers were used in the PCR. Sequencing used immunoSEQ multiplex PCR; TCRdb keeps in-frame clones, though not all of them. The table has roughly 190,000 clones, approximately 84% seen once. This CDR3 comprises 16 residues. With V trimmed by 4 bases and J by 3 bases, 12 bases remained unmatched. The rearrangement uses TRBV5-3 and TRBJ2-5; 7 bases match TRBD2. TRBV5-3 is an ORF; its function is uncertain. The origin of this receptor is a woman aged 45-60 years in good health and CMV-seropositive. Sequenced material: PBMCs. CDR3: CARSPTLRGKEETQYF. CDR3 nucleotides: TGTGCCAGAAGCCCCACTTTGCGGGGGAAGGAAGAGACCCAGTACTTC.